The 16 T cell receptor beta chains in this list originate from one sample, sequenced in a study of cytomegalovirus exposure and HLA in healthy donors. Repertoires were generated with immunoSEQ multiplex PCR, while TCRdb's copy carries only in-frame clones and drops some. The sample includes over 80,000 clones, approximately 81% of them seen just once. The specimen sequenced was PBMCs. The receptors derive from a man between 18 and 35 years old in good health and CMV-seropositive.

This chain joins TRBV18 and TRBJ2-7, with D tentatively TRBD1 (6 bases). CDR1 is KGHSH and CDR2 is LQKENI in the germline V gene. Trimming left V 3 bases short and J 2 bases short, with 8 bases between. The length of the CDR3 is 13 residues. The CDR3 sequence is CASSPQGPYEQYF. The CDR3 DNA sequence: TGTGCCAGCTCACCGCAGGGGCCCTACGAGCAGTACTTC.

The count of this clone is one. The chain joins TRBV19 to TRBJ2-1, with 7 bases identical to TRBD2. The V gene's germline CDR1 is LNHDA and CDR2 SQIVND (reference sequence). The V and J ends lost 10 bases and 9 bases, in that order; junction bases with no gene match: 18. This CDR3 has 15 residues. For the CDR3, the DNA is TGTGCCACCTCGGTGGCGGGAGTCCCCACAAGTGAGCAGTTCTTC. Its translation is CATSVAGVPTSEQFF.

J is TRBJ2-1 and V is TRBV9; 7 bases match TRBD2. The CDR3 has 17 residues. V shed 3 bases, J shed 4 bases, and the junction held 13 bases outside the gene matches. Germline V gene sequence: CDR1 SGDLS, CDR2 YYNGEE. The CDR3 DNA is TGTGCCAGCAGCGCACTTTGGGGGGGTGAGCTTTACAATGAGCAGTTCTTC. It is translated as CASSALWGGELYNEQFF.

J is TRBJ2-1 and V is TRBV5-5; 9 bases fit TRBD1. V dropped 4 bases and J dropped 7; count of bases not matched to a gene: 12. The CDR3 is 16 residues long. Germline values: CDR1 SGHKS, CDR2 YYEKEE (reference sequence). In nucleotides, the CDR3 is TGTGCCAGCAGCCCGGGACAGGGATATGGTTGGAATGAGCAGTTCTTC. This translates into CASSPGQGYGWNEQFF.

This chain joins TRBV5-4 and TRBJ1-2; TRBD1 matches at 7 bases. Germline loops: CDR1 SGHNT, CDR2 YYREEE (reference sequence). CDR3 size: 14 residues. The V gene end was trimmed by 5 bases and the J gene end by 7 bases; junction bases not matched to a gene: 11. CDR3 DNA sequence: TGTGCCAGCAGATCCCCGACAGGGATGAGTGGCTACACCTTC. Encoded protein: CASRSPTGMSGYTF.

The CDR3 coding sequence is TGTGCCAGCTCAGCCAGGGGGCTTTCAGATACGCAGTATTTT. As protein: CASSARGLSDTQYF. V and J are TRBV18 and TRBJ2-3; 8 nucleotides match TRBD1. The germline V gene has CDR1 KGHSH and CDR2 LQKENI. The V segment lost 5 bases and the J segment 4 bases; nucleotides outside the gene matches: 5. There are 14 residues in the CDR3.

The chain combines TRBV27 with TRBJ1-1; 7 bases agree with TRBD1. V was clipped by 3 bases and J by 3 bases; unmatched bases: 1. From germline, CDR1 is MNHEY and CDR2 SMNVEV (reference sequence). CDR3 length: 13 amino acids. The CDR3 sequence is CASSFQGDTEAFF. CDR3 sequence (DNA): TGTGCCAGCAGTTTCCAGGGGGACACTGAAGCTTTCTTT.

This rearrangement joins TRBV7-3 to TRBJ2-6; 10 positions agree with TRBD2. Germline CDR1 and CDR2: SGHTA and FQGTGA. This CDR3 is built from 18 residues. V dropped 2 bases and J dropped 0; count of bases not matched to a gene: 4. CDR3 loop: CASSLGGLAHSGANVLTF. The DNA of the CDR3 is TGTGCCAGCAGCTTAGGGGGACTAGCGCACTCTGGGGCCAACGTCCTGACTTTC.

The gene calls are TRBV6-6 and TRBJ1-4; D is perhaps TRBD1 (5 bases). The CDR3 length is 16 residues. Germline CDR1 reads MNHNY; CDR2 reads SVGAGI (reference sequence). The ends were cut back, 0 bases at V and 3 bases at J, with 11 bases in the middle. The chain's CDR3 is CASSYSNGGANEKLFF. The CDR3 nucleotides are TGTGCCAGCAGTTACTCGAATGGGGGGGCTAATGAAAAACTGTTTTTT.

The rearrangement uses TRBV4-2 and TRBJ2-1; 10 nucleotides line up with TRBD2. Trimming at V came to 0 bases and at J to 5 bases, leaving 4 bases not matched to a gene. CDR1 is LGHNA, CDR2 YNFKEQ, per germline. The CDR3 has 16 amino acids. As DNA, the CDR3 is TGTGCCAGCAGCCAAGATGGGACTAGCGAAAACAATGAGCAGTTCTTC. It specifies CASSQDGTSENNEQFF.

The rearrangement joins TRBV5-1 to TRBJ2-5, with 9 positions matching TRBD1. This CDR3 spans 15 amino acids. V was pared by 4 bases and J by 4 bases, with 8 bases of the junction left unmatched. Looked up from germline, CDR1 is SGHRS and CDR2 is YFSETQ. In DNA form, the CDR3 reads TGCGCCAGCAGCCTACAGGGGGCTTGGGGAGAGACCCAGTACTTC. Residues: CASSLQGAWGETQYF.

The chain recombines TRBV9 with TRBJ2-1; 9 bases fit TRBD2. This CDR3 spans 14 amino acids. J was trimmed by 7 bases and V by 3 bases; bases with no gene match: 5. Germline assignment: CDR1 SGDLS and CDR2 YYNGEE. The CDR3 reads CASSEAGGGNEQFF. The CDR3 DNA reads as TGTGCCAGCAGCGAGGCGGGAGGGGGGAATGAGCAGTTCTTC.

The CDR3 region has the DNA TGTGCCAGCAGCCGAGCGGGGCCCTACGAGCAGTACTTC. As protein: CASSRAGPYEQYF. This rearrangement joins TRBV5-4 to TRBJ2-7; 7 bases match TRBD2. CDR3 length: 13 residues. Unmatched junction bases numbered 3, after V lost 4 bases and J lost 2 bases. CDR1 and CDR2 (germline): SGHNT, YYREEE (reference sequence).

The chain has TRBV6-6 and TRBJ1-1, with unresolved D. Trimming pared 2 bases from V and 1 base from J, leaving 14 bases between. Germline V gene lookup returns CDR1 MNHNY and CDR2 SVGAGI (reference sequence). The CDR3 consists of 16 residues. DNA of the CDR3: TGTGCCAGCAGTTACGGTGGAGGGCAGTCGAACACTGAAGCTTTCTTT. Translated, it gives CASSYGGGQSNTEAFF.

This clone has a single count. The V gene is TRBV28, the J gene TRBJ1-1; 8 bases are shared with TRBD1. The V and J ends lost 4 bases and 3 bases, in that order; junction bases with no gene match: 10. The CDR3 covers 16 residues. Germline V gene data show CDR1 as MDHEN and CDR2 as SYDVKM. The CDR3 nucleotides are TGTGCCAGCAGTTGGGTCAGGGGGCGTTCGGACACTGAAGCTTTCTTT. Protein: CASSWVRGRSDTEAFF.

The chain carries TRBV5-1 and TRBJ1-1, with a tentative D call TRBD1 (5 bases). V lost 7 bases and J 5 bases, leaving 18 bases between the germline ends. This CDR3 comprises 14 residues. The V gene's germline CDR1 is SGHRS and CDR2 YFSETQ. CDR3 protein: CASSQTGGWTEAFF. The CDR3 DNA follows: TGCGCCAGCTCCCAGACCGGGGGTTGGACTGAAGCTTTCTTT.